These T cell receptor beta chains were read from a single sample in a study of blood T cell repertoires in COVID-19. Assay used: immunoSEQ multiplex PCR; TCRdb lists only in-frame clones, some missing. The sample consists of 84,000 or so clones, 60% to 85% of them appearing once. Sequencing was carried out using peripheral blood. These receptor sequences come from a human donor in a cohort sampled during active COVID-19. CDR3s include the opening cysteine and the closing phenylalanine or tryptophan. Each record gives: V gene, D gene, CDR3 protein. The D gene is left open where the match is weak.

v_call: TRBV6-5; d_call: .; cdr3_aa: CASTEAPYQETQYF
v_call: TRBV14; d_call: .; cdr3_aa: CASSQGLRDNEQFF
v_call: TRBV7-6; d_call: TRBD2; cdr3_aa: CASSPLSGSSYNEQFF
v_call: TRBV5-4; d_call: .; cdr3_aa: CASMGVGGYTF
v_call: TRBV14; d_call: TRBD2; cdr3_aa: CASSQVSRRSGRDTQYF
v_call: TRBV18; d_call: TRBD1; cdr3_aa: CASSLQGTRDTQYF
v_call: TRBV3-1/TRBV3-2; d_call: .; cdr3_aa: CASSQASGTDTQYF
v_call: TRBV30; d_call: TRBD1; cdr3_aa: CAWSRTGLTGNTIYF
v_call: TRBV15; d_call: .; cdr3_aa: CATSIRGAGANVLTF
v_call: TRBV7-9; d_call: .; cdr3_aa: CASSLGLEGETQYF
v_call: TRBV7-9; d_call: .; cdr3_aa: CASSLRQVIQETQYF
v_call: TRBV15; d_call: .; cdr3_aa: CATSRGGVSTDTQYF
v_call: TRBV11-3; d_call: TRBD2; cdr3_aa: CASSLRGGSEQYF
v_call: TRBV7-2; d_call: TRBD1; cdr3_aa: CASRLTGTGAETQYF
v_call: TRBV2; d_call: .; cdr3_aa: CASSAPGSSYNSPLHF
v_call: TRBV19; d_call: .; cdr3_aa: CASSLGLINEQFF
v_call: TRBV7-3; d_call: TRBD2; cdr3_aa: CASSPRVSGWREGRRTGELFF
v_call: TRBV7-2; d_call: .; cdr3_aa: CASSPYGETQYF
v_call: TRBV27; d_call: TRBD1; cdr3_aa: CASSYRGQRKGYTF
v_call: TRBV4-3; d_call: TRBD2; cdr3_aa: CASSRGWDSGGYEQYF
v_call: TRBV28; d_call: TRBD1; cdr3_aa: CASRDRGVSGEQFF
v_call: TRBV19; d_call: TRBD1; cdr3_aa: CASSTGQGITDTQYF
v_call: TRBV11-3; d_call: .; cdr3_aa: CASSVGGDSYEQYF
v_call: TRBV11-2; d_call: TRBD1; cdr3_aa: CASSNPPRDRASYEQYF
v_call: TRBV6-2/TRBV6-3; d_call: .; cdr3_aa: CASSFSHTGPIDTQYF
v_call: TRBV19; d_call: .; cdr3_aa: CASRRRGGTGELFF
v_call: TRBV14; d_call: .; cdr3_aa: CASRNREFTEAFF
v_call: TRBV11-2; d_call: TRBD1; cdr3_aa: CASRAGTGQETQYF
v_call: TRBV19; d_call: .; cdr3_aa: CASSPGHDYEQYF
v_call: TRBV29-1; d_call: .; cdr3_aa: CSVSGSGETQYF
v_call: TRBV3-1/TRBV3-2; d_call: TRBD2; cdr3_aa: CASSQDEISGGQYF
v_call: TRBV29-1; d_call: .; cdr3_aa: CSVAREPGPNTEAFF
v_call: TRBV6-1; d_call: .; cdr3_aa: CASKNRDLDNEQFF
v_call: TRBV2; d_call: .; cdr3_aa: CASSNQTVNTEAFF
v_call: TRBV9; d_call: TRBD1; cdr3_aa: CASSAQGARETQYF
v_call: TRBV15; d_call: TRBD2; cdr3_aa: CATSRELAGTLGQYF
v_call: TRBV4-3; d_call: .; cdr3_aa: CASSQVGGTGELFF
v_call: TRBV9; d_call: TRBD1; cdr3_aa: CASSRTTGYNYGYTF
v_call: TRBV30; d_call: TRBD1; cdr3_aa: CAWSVRDRVNTEAFF
v_call: TRBV10-3; d_call: .; cdr3_aa: CAISEGGSTGELFF
v_call: TRBV3-1/TRBV3-2; d_call: TRBD2; cdr3_aa: CASSHYHGTNNVF
v_call: TRBV2; d_call: .; cdr3_aa: CASTRERNQPQHF
v_call: TRBV20-1; d_call: .; cdr3_aa: CSASNGNSNQPQHF
v_call: TRBV20-1; d_call: .; cdr3_aa: CSASRQEYF